This paragraph reports one T cell receptor (beta chain). Its antigen remains unidentified. Base qualities are not at hand, and no much larger clone is one base apart. CDR1 and CDR2 are read off the germline V gene (reference sequence) as MNHEY and SMNVEV. The CDR3 holds 14 amino acids from the cysteine to the phenylalanine. Kept here is only the CDR3 DNA, which spans 42 bases and is read in frame from base 1. Trimming removed 10 bases from V and 6 bases from J, leaving 19 bases between the germline ends. Using the deep immunoSEQ assay, multiplex PCR amplified TCR CDR3 regions from genomic DNA. Genomic DNA extracted from each cell subset was distributed evenly over all wells of several immunoSEQ 96-well plates, and each plate served as one replicate. For sorted subsets, each replicate PCR was loaded with approximately 0.2 ug genomic DNA, equivalent to 25,000 to 35,000 T cell genomes. Purified libraries were measured with a Qubit 3.0 fluorometer, size-checked on a Bioanalyzer 2100, and measured again with the KAPA Library Quantification kit. Each immunoSEQ 96-well plate was sequenced on its own single-read 150-cycle Illumina NextSeq 550 flow cell. In the source study's methods: Because the immunoSEQ output included only junctional sequences and no quality scores, the filtering could not be the same as the filtering used for full-length reads. Sequences were annotated with PyIR, a Python wrapper for IgBLAST v1.9, using IMGT germline references to assign V/J genes and CDR3. Any read was removed if the V/J assignment was weak (E-value above 1e-6), the CDR3 was missing, or the read contained stop codons, out-of-frame junctions, or ambiguous translated residues. V3J clonotypes were defined as sequences sharing the same inferred V gene, J gene, and CDR3 amino acid sequence. Percentage overlap between repertoires was calculated by dividing the number of shared unique clonotypes by the size of the smaller repertoire. Three approaches were used to assess repertoire richness: RTK rarefaction, the Chao1 estimator, and Recon v2.1 estimates of unobserved clonotypes. Generation probabilities were computed with OLGA for all TCRbeta clonotypes obtained by the gDNA method from four donors. The table was pulled from immuneACCESS by TCRdb, which kept in-frame rearrangements only. Such tables lose some clones; where checked, under half of the loss comes from unresolved V genes, and the rest has no known cause. V and J calls plus clone size are reproduced from that table; the DNA served to infer D and trimming. In this sample the table shows about 1.1 million clones, about four fifths of which occur a single time. The top ten hold about 0.52% of the sample.

The data originate from a study of shared clonotypes between healthy human individuals (TCRdb year 2020). Notes on the research overall: The cohort included a few men and a couple of women between 18 and 49 years of age. Libraries were prepared and TCR repertoires were sequenced by different laboratories using diverse techniques, in order to increase sequencing depth and limit assay-specific biases. The study deeply sequenced blood TCR repertoires of about 5 healthy adults to estimate repertoire size and the extent of clonotype sharing between individuals. Per donor, three plates each were used for CD4 naive and CD4 memory, two for CD8 naive, and one for CD8 memory. Between about 0.94 and 10 billion PBMCs per donor were obtained by leukapheresis. Broader findings and caveats from the paper: Naive subsets generally had larger estimated clonotype richness than memory subsets. Sampling was limited to blood, and TCR repertoires in tissue likely differ from TCR repertoires in blood. Even with the large sequencing depth, rarefaction of the sorted-subset datasets indicated that sequencing was incomplete. Pairwise subsampling led to the expectation that sequencing depth would affect the degree of clonotype sharing among donors. The genetic and exposure-history diversity represented was limited by the small number of donors. Sharing across a few donors was observed for 5% to 6.5% of naive CD4, 3.5% of naive CD8, 2% to 2.5% of memory CD4, and approximately 0.41% of memory CD8 clonotypes. Higher generation probabilities were observed for clonotypes shared by all four sorted-subset donors than for non-shared clonotypes.

Donors were healthy HIV-negative adults with no recently reported acute infections or vaccinations. All donors were Caucasian adults living in Nashville, Tennessee, USA. Magnetic negative selection was used to enrich CD4+ T cells, after which naive cells were positively selected on CD45RA and the negative fraction became the memory subset. Blood was obtained by leukapheresis, after which PBMCs were separated by Ficoll-Histopaque density gradient centrifugation and cryopreserved in liquid nitrogen vapor phase. Analytical flow cytometry was used to check the purity and quantity of every magnetically sorted T cell population. Each sorted fraction had its genomic DNA isolated and then quantified by UV absorbance on a Nanodrop 2000c.

The source is a young man in good health. Some clones in this sample may be carry-over from other donors' samples. In this chain, TRBV27 is recombined with TRBJ1-5; the D gene assignment is ambiguous. Sequencing used memory CD4+ T cells from PBMCs. The cell subset or site label corresponds to: CD45RA-negative fraction. CDR3 sequence: CATGRGGVGQPQHF. The DNA sequence reads TGTGCCACCGGACGAGGAGGAGTAGGTCAGCCCCAGCATTTT.